This passage covers 18 T cell receptor beta chains from one sample sequenced in a study of shared T cell receptors in the human thymus. Only in-frame clones appear in the TCRdb table, and some are missing; sequencing was by immunoSEQ multiplex PCR. The sample includes hundreds of thousands of clones, approximately 83% of them seen just once. These data are also associated with another study on human thymus T cells.

The sequencing sample was made of thymocytes. Receptors were obtained from a girl less than two years old with a congenital heart defect.

The V gene is TRBV13, the J gene TRBJ2-7; possible D gene TRBD1, 6 bases. With 0 bases removed from V and 0 bases from J, the gap between germline ends came to 15 bases. The CDR3 contains 17 residues. The germline V gene has CDR1 PRHDT and CDR2 FYEKMQ (reference sequence). The CDR3 sequence is CASSLGVRGYSSYEQYF. The CDR3 DNA reads TGTGCCAGCAGCTTAGGAGTCAGGGGTTATAGCTCCTACGAGCAGTACTTC.

V is TRBV10-2 and J is TRBJ1-2, with 9 bases aligning to TRBD1. The V segment lost 5 bases and the J segment 6 bases; nucleotides outside the gene matches: 16. The CDR3 has 17 residues. CDR1 WSHSY and CDR2 SAAADI come from the germline V gene. This CDR3 is CASSHTSWPGTGNGYTF. The CDR3 nucleotides are TGCGCCAGCAGTCACACATCCTGGCCCGGGACAGGGAATGGCTACACCTTC.

Points on this clone: Other DNA sequences in the same sample also yield this CDR3. The rearrangement links TRBV5-1 to TRBJ1-2; D is undetermined. CDR3 size: 13 residues. Germline V lookup: CDR1 SGHRS, CDR2 YFSETQ. The germline V and J ends were trimmed by 0 bases and 5 bases, with 8 bases remaining between them. The CDR3 spells CASSLVYGYGYTF. The CDR3 nucleotides read TGCGCCAGCAGCTTGGTGTACGGTTATGGCTACACCTTC.

This chain uses TRBV27 with TRBJ2-1; D uncertain. CDR1 and CDR2 (germline): MNHEY, SMNVEV (reference sequence). Between the trimmed V and J ends, which lost 0 bases and 9 bases, there was a span of 9 bases. This CDR3 contains 13 residues. CDR3 sequence: CASSLSTYPEQFF. CDR3 coding DNA: TGTGCCAGCAGTTTATCGACTTACCCTGAGCAGTTCTTC.

This clone was detected a few times. The chain is built from TRBV12-5 and TRBJ1-5; the match to TRBD1 covers 9 bases. Germline CDR1 reads LGHNT; CDR2 reads FRNRAP. CDR3 size: 18 residues. V shed 1 base and J 5 bases; nucleotides not matched to a gene: 12. Here the CDR3 DNA reads TGTGCTAGTGGTTTGGAATTCGATTGGACAGGGGACGATCAGCCCCAGCATTTT. This gives the protein CASGLEFDWTGDDQPQHF.

The CDR3: CASSTGDTQYF. The DNA for the CDR3 is TGCGCCAGCAGCACAGGGGATACGCAGTATTTT. This chain connects TRBV5-1 to TRBJ2-3; D is perhaps TRBD1 (6 bases). The CDR3 loop spans 11 amino acids. In germline, CDR1 is SGHRS, CDR2 YFSETQ. Deletions cut 4 bases from V and 6 bases from J, with 6 bases between.

The V gene is TRBV2, the J gene TRBJ1-2; D gene ambiguous. The CDR3 spans 11 residues. The V gene's germline CDR1 is SNHLY and CDR2 FYNNEI. With 6 bases removed from V and 4 bases from J, the gap between germline ends came to 6 bases. The CDR3 DNA sequence: TGTGCCAGCAGGCTCAGCTATGGCTACACCTTC. It specifies CASRLSYGYTF. Combining the CDR3 with reference TRBV2 and TRBJ1-2 gives the whole variable domain EPEVTQTPSHQVTQMGQEVILRCVPISNHLYFYWYRQILGQKVEFLVSFYNNEISEKSEIFDDQFSVERPDGSNFTLKIRSTKLEDSAMYFCASRLSYGYTFGSGTRLTVV.

This rearrangement joins TRBV5-6 to TRBJ1-1, with TRBD1 matching over 7 bases. This CDR3 comprises 12 residues. The V segment lost 4 bases and the J segment 7 bases; nucleotides outside the gene matches: 4. Germline V gene data show CDR1 as SGHDT and CDR2 as YYEEEE. Here the CDR3 DNA reads TGTGCCAGCAGCGCCGGGACAGATGAAGCTTTCTTT. This sequence encodes CASSAGTDEAFF.

CDR3 protein: CASSLKAAVTDTQYF. CDR3 coding DNA: TGTGCCAGCAGCTTAAAAGCGGCTGTGACAGATACGCAGTATTTT. J is TRBJ2-3 and V is TRBV5-4, with TRBD2 as a possible D gene (5 bases). Trimming took 2 bases from V and 3 from J, leaving 13 bases between them. Germline V CDR1 and CDR2: SGHNT, YYREEE (reference sequence). The CDR3 is 15 amino acids.

This chain connects TRBV5-1 to TRBJ1-4; tentatively, D is TRBD1 (5 bases). This CDR3 has 14 residues. Germline lookup yields CDR1 SGHRS and CDR2 YFSETQ. Deletions cut 0 bases from V and 8 bases from J, with 11 bases between. This CDR3 reads CASSLAAGSEKLFF. In DNA form, the CDR3 reads TGCGCCAGCAGCTTGGCCGCAGGGTCCGAAAAACTGTTTTTT.

This clone appeared a single time. The V gene is TRBV13, the J gene TRBJ2-2, with D uncertain. CDR3 length: 12 residues. V lost 5 bases and J 5 bases, leaving 6 bases between the germline ends. Germline-derived CDR1 and CDR2 are PRHDT and FYEKMQ (reference sequence). CDR3 protein: CASSMYTGELFF. Here the CDR3 DNA reads TGTGCCAGCAGCATGTATACCGGGGAGCTGTTTTTT.

The sample holds one count of this clone. The genes are TRBV7-9 and TRBJ1-1; the D is unclear. This CDR3 contains 15 residues. In germline, CDR1 is SEHNR, CDR2 FQNEAQ (reference sequence). V lost 5 bases to trimming and J lost 5 bases, with 18 bases between them. The CDR3 sequence: CASSPPTVLETEAFF. Here the CDR3 DNA reads TGTGCCAGCAGCCCCCCGACCGTGTTGGAGACTGAAGCTTTCTTT.

The rearrangement joins TRBV11-1 to TRBJ1-6; 10 bases match TRBD1. Germline V gene lookup returns CDR1 SGHAT and CDR2 FQDESV (reference sequence). The CDR3 consists of 13 residues. V was pared by 2 bases and J by 12 bases, with 1 base of the junction left unmatched. The CDR3 DNA sequence: TGTGCCAGCAGCTTAAGGACAGGGGGACCCCTCCACTTT. Translated, it gives CASSLRTGGPLHF.

This sequence joins TRBV4-3 and TRBJ1-1, with D unclear. The CDR3 is 13 amino acids. The V end lost 4 bases, the J end lost 3 bases, and 9 bases lay between the germline ends. Germline V gene sequence: CDR1 LGHNA, CDR2 YSLEER. This CDR3 is CASSPGLYTEAFF. DNA for the CDR3: TGCGCCAGCAGCCCCGGTCTTTACACTGAAGCTTTCTTT.

This chain joins TRBV7-6 and TRBJ1-1; no reliable D call. Germline CDR1 SGHVS, CDR2 FNYEAQ. Trimming removed 5 bases from V and 1 base from J, with 8 bases in between. The CDR3 extends over 13 amino acids. The DNA of the CDR3 is TGTGCCAGCAGCGCCATCGGGAACACTGAAGCTTTCTTT. Its translation is CASSAIGNTEAFF.

The chain is built from TRBV6-1 and TRBJ1-2, with 8 bases that match TRBD1. Trimming took 6 bases from V and 7 from J; bases not matched to a gene: 13. From germline, CDR1 is MNHNS and CDR2 SASEGT. The CDR3 extends over 15 amino acids. CDR3 bases: TGTGCCAGCAGGGGGTTTGGACAGGGCACAACTGGCTACACCTTC. As protein: CASRGFGQGTTGYTF.

This clone appeared a few times. The V and J genes are TRBV5-1 and TRBJ1-2, with 9 bases lining up with TRBD1. Germline CDR1 and CDR2: SGHRS and YFSETQ. V lost 5 bases and J lost 0; bases outside the gene matches: 2. This CDR3 is built from 14 residues. The CDR3 coding sequence is TGCGCCAGCAGTCGGGACAGGGCTAACTATGGCTACACCTTC. As protein: CASSRDRANYGYTF. Full variable domain (rest looked up from reference TRBV5-1 and TRBJ1-2): KAGVTQTPRYLIKTRGQQVTLSCSPISGHRSVSWYQQTPGQGLQFLFEYFSETQRNKGNFPGRFSGRQFSNSRSEMNVSTLELGDSALYLCASSRDRANYGYTFGSGTRLTVV.

The chain is built from TRBV5-4 and TRBJ1-1; 7 bases are a match to TRBD1. J gave up 4 bases and V 5 bases, and 11 bases lay outside the gene matches. Looked up from germline, CDR1 is SGHNT and CDR2 is YYREEE (reference sequence). The length of the CDR3 is 15 residues. CDR3 coding DNA: TGTGCCAGCAGTTATAGGGGGCGGAGGAGCACTGAAGCTTTCTTT. Its translation: CASSYRGRRSTEAFF.